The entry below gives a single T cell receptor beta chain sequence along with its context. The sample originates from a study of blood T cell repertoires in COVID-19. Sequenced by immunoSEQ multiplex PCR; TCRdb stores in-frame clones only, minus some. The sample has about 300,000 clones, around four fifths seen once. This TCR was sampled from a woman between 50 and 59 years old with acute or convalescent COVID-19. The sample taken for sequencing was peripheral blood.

The CDR3 loop is CASSQEDRGMGKLFF. DNA of the CDR3: TGTGCCAGCAGCCAAGAAGACAGGGGAATGGGAAAACTGTTTTTT. The chain employs TRBV3-1 (or the pseudogene TRBV3-2) and TRBJ1-4, with 8 bases identical to TRBD1. CDR3 length: 15 amino acids. Trimming took 0 bases from V and 10 from J; bases not matched to a gene: 7. Germline lookup yields CDR1 LGHDT and CDR2 YNNKEL (reference sequence).